The rows below give T cell receptor beta chains drawn from one sample of a study of blood T cell repertoires in COVID-19. Clones were read by immunoSEQ multiplex PCR, and TCRdb kept only the in-frame ones, dropping some. The sample gives under 100,000 clones, approximately 82% of which show up once; more than 15% is in the top ten. The sample consisted of peripheral blood. These receptors were collected from a woman in her sixties or seventies with acute or convalescent COVID-19. Both conserved end residues are part of each CDR3. D genes are given only for firm matches.

>NA|TRBV10-3|TRBJ1-1
CAISGRGGGGAEAFF
TGTGCCATCAGTGGTCGCGGGGGCGGTGGCGCTGAAGCTTTCTTT
>NA|TRBV6-2/TRBV6-3|TRBJ2-7
CASSPGGTGGNF
TGTGCCAGCAGCCCCGGAGGGACCGGCGGAAACTTC
>NA|TRBV6-5|TRBJ1-2
CASSYSSRSGYTF
TGTGCCAGCAGTTACTCTTCGAGGAGTGGCTACACCTTC
>TRBD2|TRBV7-8|TRBJ2-1
CASSSLIRTSSYNEQFF
TGTGCCAGCAGCTCTCTTATTCGGACTAGCTCCTACAATGAGCAGTTCTTC
>NA|TRBV29-1|TRBJ1-2
CSVDARINYGYTF
TGCAGCGTTGACGCCAGGATCAACTATGGCTACACCTTC
>NA|TRBV12-3/TRBV12-4|TRBJ2-4
CASSLANIQYF
TGTGCCAGCAGTTTGGCAAACATTCAGTACTTC
>TRBD1|TRBV30|TRBJ1-2
CALKLHRGRNYGYTF
TGTGCCCTAAAGTTACACAGGGGGCGCAACTATGGCTACACCTTC
>NA|TRBV5-1|TRBJ1-2
CASSLGQGNGYTF
TGCGCCAGCAGCTTGGGGCAGGGGAATGGCTACACCTTC
>TRBD2|TRBV7-9|TRBJ2-7
CASSSGGSGNYEQYF
TGTGCCAGCAGCTCCGGGGGTAGCGGGAACTACGAGCAGTACTTC
>TRBD1|TRBV7-8|TRBJ2-3
CASSPGQGSTDTQYF
TGTGCCAGCAGCCCCGGACAGGGAAGCACAGATACGCAGTATTTT
>TRBD2|TRBV27|TRBJ2-7
CASRRAGANYEQYF
TGTGCCAGCAGACGAGCGGGGGCCAACTACGAGCAGTACTTC
>NA|TRBV6-5|TRBJ2-1
CATGESRELFF
TGTGCCACCGGCGAGAGCCGGGAGTTGTTCTTC
>TRBD1|TRBV7-9|TRBJ1-5
CASSLGATGDQPQHF
TGTGCCAGCAGCTTAGGTGCGACAGGGGATCAGCCCCAGCATTTT